The 14 T cell receptor beta chains listed next were all sequenced from one sample in a study of blood T cell repertoires in COVID-19. TCRdb's table, derived via immunoSEQ multiplex PCR, lists solely in-frame clones and lacks some. In the table there are 40,000 to 60,000 clones, 86% of which are singletons. Sequencing was done on a sample of peripheral blood. These receptors came from a woman over 75 with COVID-19, enrolled during active disease.

This sequence joins TRBV5-1 and TRBJ2-5, with D unresolved. The CDR3 loop spans 15 amino acids. The V gene lost 0 bases and the J gene lost 1 base, with 10 bases spanning the gap. CDR1 and CDR2 from the germline V gene are SGHRS and YFSETQ. As DNA, the CDR3 is TGCGCCAGCAGCTTGGGGGTGCGGAGCCAAGAGACCCAGTACTTC. It specifies CASSLGVRSQETQYF.

V usage is TRBV20-1 and J usage is TRBJ1-2, with unresolved D. V was cut by 3 bases and J by 1 base, with 12 bases left in between. The CDR3 consists of 14 residues. Germline lookup yields CDR1 DFQATT and CDR2 SNEGSKA (reference sequence). The CDR3 loop reads CSASLGHLNYGYTF. CDR3 coding DNA: TGCAGTGCTAGTCTAGGCCATCTTAACTATGGCTACACCTTC.

This rearrangement joins TRBV9 to TRBJ1-6; 7 bases line up with TRBD1. Germline CDR1 and CDR2: SGDLS and YYNGEE. The CDR3 runs 18 residues. V trimming: 3 bases; J trimming: 3 bases; junction bases outside the gene matches: 12. This CDR3 reads CASSAKGTAKLYNSPLHF. In DNA form, the CDR3 reads TGTGCCAGCAGCGCGAAAGGGACAGCAAAACTCTATAATTCACCCCTCCACTTT.

V usage is TRBV7-9 and J usage is TRBJ2-7; 12 bases align to TRBD1. CDR1 is SEHNR, CDR2 FQNEAQ, per germline (reference sequence). The CDR3 loop spans 13 amino acids. The junction had 4 bases not matched to a gene; V was cut back by 5 bases and J by 8 bases. The CDR3 DNA reads TGTGCCAGCAGCATGGGACAGGGGGCGAAGCAGTACTTC. Translation gives CASSMGQGAKQYF.

The chain joins TRBV5-1 to TRBJ1-2; D is perhaps TRBD1 (5 bases). This CDR3 region has 15 residues. The V and J ends lost 2 bases and 2 bases respectively, with 13 bases between them. CDR1 and CDR2 (germline): SGHRS, YFSETQ. CDR3 in DNA: TGCGCCAGCAGCTTTTCGGGACTGCTGAACTATGGCTACACCTTC. It codes for CASSFSGLLNYGYTF.

This rearrangement joins TRBV7-2 to TRBJ1-2; tentative D call: TRBD1 (6 bases). Trimming pared 5 bases from V and 5 bases from J, leaving 18 bases between. CDR1 is SGHTA and CDR2 is FQGNSA in the germline V gene. The CDR3 length is 15 residues. This CDR3 reads CASSPTGTKSYGYTF. Here the CDR3 DNA reads TGTGCCAGCAGCCCCACTGGGACAAAGAGTTATGGCTACACCTTC.

This clone was seen a single time. The gene calls are TRBV6-5 and TRBJ1-2; 7 bases align to TRBD1. The ends lost 4 bases at V and 8 bases at J; junction bases unmatched: 10. CDR1 and CDR2 from the germline V gene are MNHEY and SVGAGI. This CDR3 is built from 14 residues. As DNA, the CDR3 is TGTGCCAGCAGTTTCACCGGGACAGCGTCCGGCTACACCTTC. Its protein product is CASSFTGTASGYTF.

V gene TRBV15 combines with J gene TRBJ1-5; 7 bases agree with TRBD1. V dropped 5 bases and J dropped 4; count of bases not matched to a gene: 5. The germline V gene has CDR1 LNHNV and CDR2 YYDKDF (reference sequence). CDR3 size: 14 residues. CDR3: CATSPGQLNQPQHF. The CDR3 DNA reads as TGTGCCACCAGCCCGGGACAGCTTAATCAGCCCCAGCATTTT.

The rearrangement uses TRBV7-2 and TRBJ2-5; weak D call: TRBD2 (6 bases). V lost 1 base to trimming and J lost 5 bases, with 11 bases between them. Germline lookup yields CDR1 SGHTA and CDR2 FQGNSA. This CDR3 region has 14 residues. The DNA for the CDR3 is TGTGCCAGCAGCTTAGAGACTAGTGTGGAGACCCAGTACTTC. It yields the protein CASSLETSVETQYF. Using reference TRBV7-2 and TRBJ2-5 for the parts outside the CDR3, the full variable domain is GAGVSQSPSNKVTEKGKDVELRCDPISGHTALYWYRQSLGQGLEFLIYFQGNSAPDKSGLPSDRFSAERTGGSVSTLTIQRTQQEDSAVYLCASSLETSVETQYFGPGTRLLVL.

This clone was detected only a few times. The chain joins TRBV10-3 to TRBJ1-4; 7 bases line up with TRBD1. Germline lookup yields CDR1 ENHRY and CDR2 SYGVKD. CDR3 size: 15 residues. The V segment lost 6 bases and the J segment 2 bases; nucleotides outside the gene matches: 6. In DNA, the CDR3 is TGTGCCATCAGATCAGGACAGGCTACTAATGAAAAACTGTTTTTT. Its protein product is CAIRSGQATNEKLFF.

This chain connects TRBV12-3 or TRBV12-4 to TRBJ1-1, with 7 bases that match TRBD1. The CDR3 covers 13 residues. J lost 11 bases, V lost 2 bases, and 8 bases had no gene match. The CDR3, as DNA: TGTGCCAGCAGTTTACTAGGGGGCGGGAATGCTTTCTTT. Translating gives CASSLLGGGNAFF.

This rearrangement joins TRBV6-5 to TRBJ2-1; D gene uncertain. Trimming shortened V by 3 bases and J by 0 bases, and 9 bases separated the two germline ends. Germline-derived CDR1 and CDR2 are MNHEY and SVGAGI. This CDR3 spans 15 amino acids. CDR3 region: CASSYDLSSYNEQFF. CDR3 in DNA: TGTGCCAGCAGTTATGACTTGAGCTCCTACAATGAGCAGTTCTTC.

This clone was seen just once. This rearrangement joins TRBV9 to TRBJ2-3; a possible D gene is TRBD2 (7 bases). The ends were cut back, 0 bases at V and 2 bases at J, with 10 bases in the middle. This CDR3 has 15 residues. Germline values: CDR1 SGDLS, CDR2 YYNGEE. The chain's CDR3 is CASSVGGGFTDTQYF. As DNA, the CDR3 is TGTGCCAGCAGCGTAGGCGGGGGCTTCACAGATACGCAGTATTTT.

The chain couples TRBV11-2 to TRBJ1-1; tentative D call: TRBD1 (5 bases). Trimming removed 5 bases at V and 2 bases at J, with 15 bases between. The germline gives CDR1 SGHAT, CDR2 FQNNGV. The CDR3 is made up of 15 amino acids. CDR3 bases: TGTGCCAGCAGCCTGTCGGGGGGTTTTAACACTGAAGCTTTCTTT. Translating gives CASSLSGGFNTEAFF.